This is a list of T cell receptor beta chains from one sample in a study of blood T cells in healthy people across ages. TCRdb processed the 5' RACE reads anew with MiXCR; each CDR3 protein has one entry. The data contain 600,000 to 650,000 distinct CDR3 sequences, approximately 59% of them seen just once; the ten biggest clones take up roughly 34%. Source material: blood. Source of these receptors: a man in his fifties or sixties in good health. Both conserved end residues are trimmed from each CDR3. The listing skips clone size in some rows; elsewhere it reads once, few, many or a size class.

clone size	V gene	J gene	CDR3 protein
few	TRBV20-1	TRBJ2-3	SATNPGTSGGTDTQY
.	TRBV9	TRBJ1-5	ASSVEGASNQPQH
.	TRBV7-9	TRBJ2-5	ASSSQPLAGAETQY
.	TRBV2	TRBJ2-6	ASSPQGPLSGANVLT
few	TRBV20-1	TRBJ2-1	SAQRNNEQF
.	TRBV5-6	TRBJ2-5	ASSLGTGYIETQY
few	TRBV5-8	TRBJ2-1	ASSLEYEQF
few	TRBV7-2	TRBJ2-1	ASSLVGQWNEQF
.	TRBV4-1	TRBJ2-3	ASSQFPTETQY
.	TRBV11-2	TRBJ2-5	ASSSQLEVEGAQY
few	TRBV28	TRBJ2-1	ASTPPRARVGDEQF
.	TRBV2	TRBJ2-3	ASSEALTTDTQY
.	TRBV14	TRBJ2-4	ASSQDLGTGFNIQY
few	TRBV7-2	TRBJ2-1	ASSPRGGHYNEQF
.	TRBV7-9	TRBJ1-4	ASSSKSLQGLNEKLF
.	TRBV12-3/TRBV12-4	TRBJ1-2	ASNPTGTASYGYT
.	TRBV19	TRBJ2-3	ASSSHTDTQY
.	TRBV5-1	TRBJ1-1	ASSRGQGAGTEAF
.	TRBV2	TRBJ2-7	ASSEGTSGTYEQY
once	TRBV10-3	TRBJ2-7	AISPGTGDSYEQY
.	TRBV10-3	TRBJ2-3	ATYENTQY
.	TRBV4-1	TRBJ2-1	ASSQDPPSGGAHEQF
once	TRBV11-2	TRBJ2-7	ASSQGTGIFYEQY
once	TRBV20-1	TRBJ2-1	SARDGGDMYNEQF
.	TRBV6-6	TRBJ2-1	ASSSPTSANYNEQF
.	TRBV12-3/TRBV12-4	TRBJ2-3	ASSLAIATRTDTQY
.	TRBV28	TRBJ2-4	ASTRQSAKNIQY
.	TRBV10-3	TRBJ2-3	AISPLAGGTDTQY
few	TRBV7-2	TRBJ2-2	ASSLAVGNTGELF
.	TRBV5-1	TRBJ1-2	ASSLGDSNYT
.	TRBV5-1	TRBJ1-2	ASSPARDSLVGYGYT
.	TRBV4-2	TRBJ2-4	ASSQEARRENIQY